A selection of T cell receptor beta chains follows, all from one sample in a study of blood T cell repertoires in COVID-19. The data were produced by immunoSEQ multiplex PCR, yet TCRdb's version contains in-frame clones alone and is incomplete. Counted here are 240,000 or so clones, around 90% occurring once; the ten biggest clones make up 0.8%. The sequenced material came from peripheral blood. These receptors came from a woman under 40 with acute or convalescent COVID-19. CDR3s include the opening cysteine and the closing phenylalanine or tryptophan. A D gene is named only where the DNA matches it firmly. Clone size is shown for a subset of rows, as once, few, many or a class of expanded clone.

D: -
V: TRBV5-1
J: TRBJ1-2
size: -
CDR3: CASSLAGIGKAGLYGYTF
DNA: TGCGCCAGCAGCTTGGCAGGTATCGGTAAGGCTGGACTCTATGGCTACACCTTC

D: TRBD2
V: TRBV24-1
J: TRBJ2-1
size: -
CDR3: CATSPKISGGRSPNEQFF
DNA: TGTGCCACCAGTCCTAAAATCTCTGGCGGGAGATCCCCTAATGAGCAGTTCTTC

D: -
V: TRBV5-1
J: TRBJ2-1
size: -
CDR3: CASSPIGQIKGNEQFF
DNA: TGCGCCAGCAGCCCGATCGGACAGATTAAAGGCAATGAGCAGTTCTTC

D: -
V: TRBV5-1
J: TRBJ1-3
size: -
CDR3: CASSQGNTIYF
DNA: TGCGCCAGCAGTCAGGGAAACACCATATATTTT

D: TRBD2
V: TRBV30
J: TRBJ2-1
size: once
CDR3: CAWRGLAFSHEQFF
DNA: TGTGCCTGGAGAGGACTAGCGTTTTCCCATGAGCAGTTCTTC

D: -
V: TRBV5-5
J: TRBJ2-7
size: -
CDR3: CASSRQDF
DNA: TGTGCCAGCAGCCGACAGGACTTC

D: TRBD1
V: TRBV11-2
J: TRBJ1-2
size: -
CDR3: CASRPGTGGPYGYTF
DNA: TGTGCCAGCAGGCCCGGGACAGGGGGCCCCTATGGCTACACCTTC

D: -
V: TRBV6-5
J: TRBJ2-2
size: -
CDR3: CAIRGPNTGELFF
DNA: TGTGCCATCCGGGGTCCGAACACCGGGGAGCTGTTTTTT

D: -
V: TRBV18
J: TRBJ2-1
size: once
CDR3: CASSPSGTYNEQFF
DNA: TGTGCCAGCTCACCAAGCGGGACATACAATGAGCAGTTCTTC

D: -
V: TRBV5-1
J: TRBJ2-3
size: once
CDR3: CASSVSGGGTDTQYF
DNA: TGCGCCAGCAGCGTGTCCGGCGGGGGCACAGATACGCAGTATTTT

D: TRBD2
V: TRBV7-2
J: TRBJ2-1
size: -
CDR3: CASSPGLAGGYEQFF
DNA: TGTGCCAGCAGCCCAGGACTAGCGGGAGGGTATGAGCAGTTCTTC